Each of the 8 T cell receptor beta chains below was sequenced from the same sample in a study of T cell clonality in common variable immunodeficiency. The table came from immunoSEQ multiplex PCR; TCRdb's copy has only in-frame clones and leaves some out. The repertoire yields approximately 45,000 clones, none seen only once; the top ten contain about 2.2%. Sequenced material: peripheral blood mononuclear cells. The receptors stem from a person aged 18 to 70 in good health.

In its sample, this clone was seen many times. The CDR3 is cut off 3 residues early in the read; its end comes from the germline J gene. V and J are TRBV6-1 and TRBJ1-1, with D perhaps TRBD1 (5 bases). There are 13 residues in the CDR3. From germline, CDR1 is MNHNS and CDR2 SASEGT. Trimming removed 1 base at V and 4 bases at J, with 7 bases between. The CDR3 spells CASSEVRATEAFF. The sequenced part of the CDR3 DNA is TGTGCCAGCAGTGAAGTCAGGGCCACTGAA.

This clone came up many times. The CDR3 end is not reached by the read, which stops 3 residues before it; the germline J gene fills it in. The genes are TRBV29-1 and TRBJ1-3; D is perhaps TRBD1 (5 bases). V was pared by 5 bases and J by 0 bases, with 8 bases between. The CDR3 is 13 residues long. Looked up from germline, CDR1 is SQVTM and CDR2 is ANQGSEA. Incomplete CDR3 DNA: TGCAGCGTTCTACAGGCCTCTGGAAACACC. Amino acids: CSVLQASGNT. The whole CDR3 region reads CSVLQASGNTIYF.

This clone was seen many times. The observed sequence ends 3 residues before the CDR3 terminus, with the missing tail filled in from the germline J gene. The chain recombines TRBV20-1 with TRBJ2-3; TRBD2 matches at 9 bases. The CDR3 spans 14 residues. From germline, CDR1 is DFQATT and CDR2 SNEGSKA (reference sequence). Unmatched junction bases numbered 9, after V lost 5 bases and J lost 6 bases. The part of the CDR3 DNA that was read is TGCAGTGCTCGAGGGACTAGCTTGAGCGATACG. Translated, it gives CSARGTSLSDT. The full CDR3 reads CSARGTSLSDTQYF.

This clone was recorded a few times. From the germline J gene comes the end of the CDR3, since the read stops 3 residues before it. V usage is TRBV30 and J usage is TRBJ1-2; 12 positions agree with TRBD1. The CDR3 contains 14 residues. Germline V gene lookup returns CDR1 GTSNPN and CDR2 SVGIG (reference sequence). The chain's CDR3 is CATTGQGALNDYTF. The sequenced CDR3 bases are TGTGCCACTACGGGACAGGGGGCTCTGAATGAC.

This clone was detected ten times or more. The CDR3 goes on 3 residues after the read ends, and that part is filled in from the germline J gene. This sequence joins TRBV29-1 and TRBJ1-1; TRBD1 might be the D (6 bases). The CDR3 has 12 amino acids. V gave up 5 bases and J gave up 6 bases, with 13 bases separating them. Germline V gene data show CDR1 as SQVTM and CDR2 as ANQGSEA. The CDR3 spells CSVTTGQAEAFF. The covered CDR3 bases are TGCAGCGTTACTACAGGGCAGGCTGAA.

This clone has at least ten counts. The read ends 3 residues early relative to the CDR3; the germline J gene fills the gap. The rearrangement links TRBV19 to TRBJ1-6; maybe TRBD1 (6 bases). Germline V gene sequence: CDR1 LNHDA, CDR2 SQIVND (reference sequence). V was cut by 5 bases and J by 7 bases, with 21 bases left in between. This CDR3 has 17 residues. The sequenced CDR3 bases are TGTGCCAGTAGTGGACGAGGGGGGGGCCAGGGCAATTCACCC. Translation gives CASSGRGGGQGNSP. The full CDR3 sequence reads CASSGRGGGQGNSPLHF.

Notes on this clone: The read gets to within 3 residues of the CDR3 end, and the germline J gene fills in the rest. The J gene is TRBJ2-2, the V gene TRBV7-2; D is perhaps TRBD2 (6 bases). Germline lookup yields CDR1 SGHTA and CDR2 FQGNSA. The V end lost 3 bases, the J end lost 2 bases, and 10 bases lay between the germline ends. This CDR3 has 15 amino acids. CDR3 residues: CASSLWGDNTGELFF. The sequenced part of the CDR3 DNA is TGTGCCAGCAGCTTGTGGGGGGACAACACCGGGGAG.

Ten or more counts support this clone. The CDR3 extends 3 residues past the end of the read, so its final part is completed from the germline J gene. This chain links TRBV20-1 with TRBJ1-1, with D unclear. Germline CDR1 is DFQATT and CDR2 is SNEGSKA (reference sequence). Trimming pared 7 bases from V and 2 bases from J, leaving 11 bases between. The CDR3 totals 12 residues. Incomplete CDR3 DNA: TGCAGTGGGAGGCGCGGTAACACTGAA. This translates into CSGRRGNTE. The CDR3 as a whole reads CSGRRGNTEAFF.